The source of this TCR beta chain is a study of T cell repertoires in cytomegalovirus infection. Study results and caveats: The study found HLA-C-restricted CMV-specific TCR beta clonotypes dominating the ex vivo response.

TCRdb re-derived calls from the reads in MiXCR, one entry per CDR3 protein. Among fewer than 900,000 distinct CDR3 sequences listed, 25% to 35% were seen once. As concerns this clonotype: What it recognizes is unknown.

The CDR3 has 13 residues. The J segment lost 6 bases and the V segment lost 3 bases, leaving 5 bases of the junction unmatched. Germline CDR1 SGDLS, CDR2 YYNGEE. The input for sequencing was cultured CD8+ T cells from PBMCs, taken from culture after CMV antigen stimulation. The clonotype originates from a human donor in good health (CMV status not recorded). Some clones in this sample may be carry-over from other donors' samples. The genes are TRBV9 and TRBJ1-2; 7 bases line up with TRBD1. As DNA, the CDR3 is TGTGCCAGCAGCGAAGGGGACAGACATGGCTACACCTTC. As protein: CASSEGDRHGYTF.